This TCR beta chain was retrieved from a study of T cell responses to AZD1222 COVID-19 vaccine. Germline CDR1 SGHNT, CDR2 YYREEE (reference sequence). The CDR3 is 12 residues long. TCRdb's copy holds only in-frame clones and misses some; the assay was immunoSEQ multiplex PCR. The data show 210,000 or so clones, more than 85% seen once. This clone was detected only once. The junction shows a germline mismatch at one end, possibly a read error. Sequences were derived from peripheral blood, sampled on day 0 of MenACWY control vaccination. The sequence was collected from an adult in good health. The J gene is TRBJ1-2, the V gene TRBV5-4, with a tentative D call TRBD1 (5 bases). The CDR3 region has the DNA TGTGCCAGCAGCTCTCCCCTAACAGGCTCGGCCTTC. Translating gives CASSSPLTGSAF. The complete variable domain, with remaining parts taken from reference TRBV5-4 and TRBJ1-2, reads ETGVTQSPTHLIKTRGQQVTLRCSSQSGHNTVSWYQQALGQGPQFIFQYYREEENGRGNFPPRFSGLQFPNYSSELNVNALELDDSALYLCASSSPLTGSAFGSGTRLTVV.